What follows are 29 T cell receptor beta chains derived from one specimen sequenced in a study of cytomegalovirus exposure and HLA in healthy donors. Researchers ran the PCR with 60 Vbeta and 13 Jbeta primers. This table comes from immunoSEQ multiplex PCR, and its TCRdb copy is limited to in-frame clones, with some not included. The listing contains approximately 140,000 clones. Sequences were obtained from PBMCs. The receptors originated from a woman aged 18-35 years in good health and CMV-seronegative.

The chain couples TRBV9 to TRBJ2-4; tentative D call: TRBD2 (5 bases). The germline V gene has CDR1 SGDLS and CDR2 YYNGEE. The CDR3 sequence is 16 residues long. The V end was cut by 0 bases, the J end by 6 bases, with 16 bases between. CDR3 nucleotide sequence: TGTGCCAGCAGCGTAGACCCCAGCGGACCACTAAACATTCAGTACTTC. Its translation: CASSVDPSGPLNIQYF.

CDR3 region: CSVVGWDSAVVGDNEQFF. CDR3 DNA: TGCAGCGTTGTAGGCTGGGACAGTGCCGTCGTGGGAGACAATGAGCAGTTCTTC. The chain couples TRBV29-1 to TRBJ2-1, with 7 bases matching TRBD1. Per germline, CDR1 SQVTM and CDR2 ANQGSEA. With V trimmed by 4 bases and J by 5 bases, 20 bases remained unmatched. This CDR3 is built from 18 residues.

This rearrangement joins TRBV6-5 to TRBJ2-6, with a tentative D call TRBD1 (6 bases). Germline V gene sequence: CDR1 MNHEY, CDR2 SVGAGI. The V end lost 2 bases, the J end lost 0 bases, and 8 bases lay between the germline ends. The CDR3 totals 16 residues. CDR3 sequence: CASSYPDSSGANVLTF. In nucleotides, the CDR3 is TGTGCCAGCAGTTACCCGGACAGCTCTGGGGCCAACGTCCTGACTTTC.

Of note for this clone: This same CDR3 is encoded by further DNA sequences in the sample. The DNA for the CDR3 is TGCGCCAGCAGCCACCCGACAGGGGATCGGGAGAAACTGTTTTTT. It codes for CASSHPTGDREKLFF. The chain recombines TRBV4-1 with TRBJ1-4; TRBD1 matches at 8 bases. J gave up 11 bases and V 3 bases, and 11 bases lay outside the gene matches. Germline V gene data show CDR1 as MGHRA and CDR2 as YSYEKL. The CDR3 is 15 amino acids.

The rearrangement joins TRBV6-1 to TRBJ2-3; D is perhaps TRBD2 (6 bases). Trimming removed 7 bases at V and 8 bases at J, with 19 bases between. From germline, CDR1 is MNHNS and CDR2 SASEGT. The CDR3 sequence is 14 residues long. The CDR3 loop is CASTPGSSGGTQYF. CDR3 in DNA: TGTGCCAGCACCCCCGGTAGTAGCGGAGGTACGCAGTATTTT.

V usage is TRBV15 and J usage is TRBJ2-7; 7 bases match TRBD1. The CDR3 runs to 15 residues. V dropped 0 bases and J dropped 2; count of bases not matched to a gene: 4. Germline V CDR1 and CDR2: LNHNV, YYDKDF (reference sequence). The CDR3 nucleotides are TGTGCCACCAGCAGAGAGAGACAGGGCACCTACGAGCAGTACTTC. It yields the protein CATSRERQGTYEQYF.

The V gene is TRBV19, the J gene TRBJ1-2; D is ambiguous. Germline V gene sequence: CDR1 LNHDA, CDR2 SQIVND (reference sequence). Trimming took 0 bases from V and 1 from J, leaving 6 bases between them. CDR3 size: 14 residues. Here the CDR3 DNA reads TGTGCCAGTAGTATAGAACATCTTAACTATGGCTACACCTTC. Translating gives CASSIEHLNYGYTF.

The DNA for the CDR3 is TGCGCCAGCAGCCAGTACAGGACCGGGCTCCCGTATGGCTACACCTTC. It codes for CASSQYRTGLPYGYTF. This rearrangement joins TRBV4-3 to TRBJ1-2; tentative D call: TRBD1 (5 bases). The CDR3 sequence is 16 residues long. Germline V CDR1 and CDR2: LGHNA, YSLEER. The ends were cut back, 3 bases at V and 5 bases at J, with 19 bases in the middle.

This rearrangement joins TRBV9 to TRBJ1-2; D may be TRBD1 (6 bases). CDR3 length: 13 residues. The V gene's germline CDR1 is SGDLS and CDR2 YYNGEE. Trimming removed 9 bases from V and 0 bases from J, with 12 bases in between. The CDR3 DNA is TGTGCCACCCTAACAGGGTCTAACTATGGCTACACCTTC. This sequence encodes CATLTGSNYGYTF.

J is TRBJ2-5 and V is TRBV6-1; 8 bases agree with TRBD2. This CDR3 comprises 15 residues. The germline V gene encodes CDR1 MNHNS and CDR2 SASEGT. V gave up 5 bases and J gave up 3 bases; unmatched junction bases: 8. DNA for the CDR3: TGTGCCAGCAGTTCCCGACTAGCGTCGAAAGAGACCCAGTACTTC. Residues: CASSSRLASKETQYF.

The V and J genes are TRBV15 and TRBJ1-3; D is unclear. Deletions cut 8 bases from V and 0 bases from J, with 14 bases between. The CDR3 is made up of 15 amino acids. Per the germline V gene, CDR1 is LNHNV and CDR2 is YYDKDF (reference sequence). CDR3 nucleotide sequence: TGTGCCACCCAACAAGGAGAAGACTCTGGAAACACCATATATTTT. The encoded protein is CATQQGEDSGNTIYF. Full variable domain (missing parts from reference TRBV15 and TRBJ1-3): DAMVIQNPRYQVTQFGKPVTLSCSQTLNHNVMYWYQQKSSQAPKLLFHYYDKDFNNEADTPDNFQSRRPNTSFCFLDIRSPGLGDTAMYLCATQQGEDSGNTIYFGEGSWLTVV.

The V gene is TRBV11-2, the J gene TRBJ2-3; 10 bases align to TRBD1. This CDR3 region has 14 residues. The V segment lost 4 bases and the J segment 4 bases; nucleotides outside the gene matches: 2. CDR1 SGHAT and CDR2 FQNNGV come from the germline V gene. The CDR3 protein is CASSSDRGADTQYF. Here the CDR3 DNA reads TGTGCCAGCAGCTCGGACAGGGGGGCAGATACGCAGTATTTT.

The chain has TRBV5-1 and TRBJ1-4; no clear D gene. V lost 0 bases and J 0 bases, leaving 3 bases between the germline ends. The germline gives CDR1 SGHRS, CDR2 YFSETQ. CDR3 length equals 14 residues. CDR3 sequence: CASSLDTTNEKLFF. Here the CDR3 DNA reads TGCGCCAGCAGCTTGGACACAACTAATGAAAAACTGTTTTTT.

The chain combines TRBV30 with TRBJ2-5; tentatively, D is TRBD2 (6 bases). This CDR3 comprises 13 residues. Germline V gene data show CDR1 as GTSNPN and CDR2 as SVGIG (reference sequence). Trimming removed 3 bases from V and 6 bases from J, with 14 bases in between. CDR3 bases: TGTGCCTGGAGCGATTGGGGGGTTAAGACCCAGTACTTC. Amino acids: CAWSDWGVKTQYF.

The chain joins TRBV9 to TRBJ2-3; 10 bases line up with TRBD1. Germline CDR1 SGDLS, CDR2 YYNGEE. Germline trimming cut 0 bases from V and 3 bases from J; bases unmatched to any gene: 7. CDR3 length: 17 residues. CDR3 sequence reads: CASSVDPGTGATDTQYF. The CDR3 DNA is TGTGCCAGCAGCGTAGACCCGGGGACAGGGGCTACAGATACGCAGTATTTT.

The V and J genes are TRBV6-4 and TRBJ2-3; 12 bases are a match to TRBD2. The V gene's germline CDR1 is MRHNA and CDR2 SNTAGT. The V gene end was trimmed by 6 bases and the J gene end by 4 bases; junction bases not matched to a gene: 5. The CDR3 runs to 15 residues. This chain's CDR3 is CASSRLAGGPDTQYF. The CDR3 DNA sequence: TGTGCCAGCAGCCGCCTAGCGGGAGGGCCAGATACGCAGTATTTT.

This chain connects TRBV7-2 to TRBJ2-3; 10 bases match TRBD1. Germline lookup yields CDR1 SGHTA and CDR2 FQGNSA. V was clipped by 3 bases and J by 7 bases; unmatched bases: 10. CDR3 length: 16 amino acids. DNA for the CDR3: TGTGCCAGCAGCTTTTCCGGGACAGGGGCAGGGAATACGCAGTATTTT. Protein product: CASSFSGTGAGNTQYF. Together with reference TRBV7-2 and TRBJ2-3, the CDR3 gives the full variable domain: GAGVSQSPSNKVTEKGKDVELRCDPISGHTALYWYRQSLGQGLEFLIYFQGNSAPDKSGLPSDRFSAERTGGSVSTLTIQRTQQEDSAVYLCASSFSGTGAGNTQYFGPGTRLTVL.

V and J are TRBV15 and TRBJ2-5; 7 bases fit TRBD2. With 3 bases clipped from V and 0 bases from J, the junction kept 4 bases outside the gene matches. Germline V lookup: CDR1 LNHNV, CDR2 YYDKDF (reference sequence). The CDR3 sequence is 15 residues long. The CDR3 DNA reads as TGTGCCACCAGCAGGAGACTAGCAGACCAAGAGACCCAGTACTTC. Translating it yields CATSRRLADQETQYF.

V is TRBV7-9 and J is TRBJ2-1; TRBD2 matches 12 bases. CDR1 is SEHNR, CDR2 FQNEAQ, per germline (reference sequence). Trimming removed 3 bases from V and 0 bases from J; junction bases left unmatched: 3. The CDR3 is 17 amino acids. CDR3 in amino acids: CASSLTSGGSSYNEQFF. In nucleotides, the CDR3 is TGTGCCAGCAGCTTGACTAGCGGGGGCAGCTCCTACAATGAGCAGTTCTTC.

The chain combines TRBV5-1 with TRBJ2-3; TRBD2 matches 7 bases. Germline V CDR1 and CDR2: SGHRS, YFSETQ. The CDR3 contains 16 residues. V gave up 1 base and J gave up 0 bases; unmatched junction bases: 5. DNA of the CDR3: TGCGCCAGCAGCTTGTTAACTAGCGCTAGCACAGATACGCAGTATTTT. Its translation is CASSLLTSASTDTQYF. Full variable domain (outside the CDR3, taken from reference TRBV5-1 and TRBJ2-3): KAGVTQTPRYLIKTRGQQVTLSCSPISGHRSVSWYQQTPGQGLQFLFEYFSETQRNKGNFPGRFSGRQFSNSRSEMNVSTLELGDSALYLCASSLLTSASTDTQYFGPGTRLTVL.

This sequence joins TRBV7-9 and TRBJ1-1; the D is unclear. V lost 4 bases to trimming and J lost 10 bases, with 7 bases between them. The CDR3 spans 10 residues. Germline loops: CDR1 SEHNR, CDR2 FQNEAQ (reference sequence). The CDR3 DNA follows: TGTGCCAGCAGCTCTTACGGAGCTTTCTTT. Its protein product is CASSSYGAFF.

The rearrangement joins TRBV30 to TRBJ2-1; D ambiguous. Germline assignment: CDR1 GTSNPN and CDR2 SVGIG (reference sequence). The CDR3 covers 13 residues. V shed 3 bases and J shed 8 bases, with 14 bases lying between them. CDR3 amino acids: CAWSATTFDEQFF. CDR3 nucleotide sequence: TGTGCCTGGAGCGCCACTACATTTGATGAGCAGTTCTTC.

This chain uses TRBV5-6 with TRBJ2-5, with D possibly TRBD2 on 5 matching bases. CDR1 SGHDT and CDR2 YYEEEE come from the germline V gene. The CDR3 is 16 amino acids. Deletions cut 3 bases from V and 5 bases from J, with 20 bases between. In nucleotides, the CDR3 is TGTGCCAGCAGCTCGGGATGGGCGTCGGAAAGGGAGACCCAGTACTTC. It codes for CASSSGWASERETQYF. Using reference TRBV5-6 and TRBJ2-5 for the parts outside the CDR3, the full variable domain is DAGVTQSPTHLIKTRGQQVTLRCSPKSGHDTVSWYQQALGQGPQFIFQYYEEEERQRGNFPDRFSGHQFPNYSSELNVNALLLGDSALYLCASSSGWASERETQYFGPGTRLLVL.

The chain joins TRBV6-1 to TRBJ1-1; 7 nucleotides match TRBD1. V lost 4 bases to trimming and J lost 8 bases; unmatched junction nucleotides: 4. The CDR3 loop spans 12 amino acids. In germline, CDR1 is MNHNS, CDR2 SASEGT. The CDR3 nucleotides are TGTGCCAGCAGTGGGGACAGCGGCGAAGCTTTCTTT. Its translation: CASSGDSGEAFF.

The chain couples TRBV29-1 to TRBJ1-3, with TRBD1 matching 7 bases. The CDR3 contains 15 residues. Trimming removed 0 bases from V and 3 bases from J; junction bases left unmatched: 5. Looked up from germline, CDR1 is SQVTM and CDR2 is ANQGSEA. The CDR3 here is CSVEDDRTGGNTIYF. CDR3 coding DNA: TGCAGCGTTGAAGATGACAGGACAGGTGGAAACACCATATATTTT.

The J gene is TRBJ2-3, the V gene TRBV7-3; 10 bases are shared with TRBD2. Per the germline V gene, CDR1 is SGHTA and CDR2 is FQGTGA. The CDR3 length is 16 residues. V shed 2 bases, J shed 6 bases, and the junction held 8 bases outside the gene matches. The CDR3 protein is CASSLGSAGGFDTQYF. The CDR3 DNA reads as TGTGCCAGCAGCTTAGGGTCAGCGGGAGGGTTTGATACGCAGTATTTT.

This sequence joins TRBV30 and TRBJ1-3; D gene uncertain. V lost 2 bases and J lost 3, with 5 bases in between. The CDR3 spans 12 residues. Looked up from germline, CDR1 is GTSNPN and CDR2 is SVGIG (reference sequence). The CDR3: CAWSLGGNTIYF. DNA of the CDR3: TGTGCCTGGAGTCTAGGTGGAAACACCATATATTTT.

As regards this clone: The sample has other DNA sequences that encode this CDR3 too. CDR3 loop: CASSETGTSGNTGELFF. CDR3 bases: TGTGCCAGCAGCGAGACCGGGACTAGCGGTAACACCGGGGAGCTGTTTTTT. The V call is TRBV7-3, the J call TRBJ2-2; 11 nucleotides match TRBD2. V was pared by 5 bases and J by 2 bases, with 7 bases of the junction left unmatched. CDR3 length equals 17 residues. Germline V gene sequence: CDR1 SGHTA, CDR2 FQGTGA. The full variable domain, completed using reference TRBV7-3 and TRBJ2-2, is GAGVSQTPSNKVTEKGKYVELRCDPISGHTALYWYRQSLGQGPEFLIYFQGTGAADDSGLPNDRFFAVRPEGSVSTLKIQRTERGDSAVYLCASSETGTSGNTGELFFGEGSRLTVL.

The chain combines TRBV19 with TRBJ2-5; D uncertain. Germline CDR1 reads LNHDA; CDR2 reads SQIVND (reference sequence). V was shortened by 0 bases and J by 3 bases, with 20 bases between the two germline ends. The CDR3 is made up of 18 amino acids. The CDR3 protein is CASSIEPFLGQKKETQYF. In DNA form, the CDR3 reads TGTGCCAGTAGTATAGAACCCTTTCTTGGGCAGAAAAAAGAGACCCAGTACTTC.